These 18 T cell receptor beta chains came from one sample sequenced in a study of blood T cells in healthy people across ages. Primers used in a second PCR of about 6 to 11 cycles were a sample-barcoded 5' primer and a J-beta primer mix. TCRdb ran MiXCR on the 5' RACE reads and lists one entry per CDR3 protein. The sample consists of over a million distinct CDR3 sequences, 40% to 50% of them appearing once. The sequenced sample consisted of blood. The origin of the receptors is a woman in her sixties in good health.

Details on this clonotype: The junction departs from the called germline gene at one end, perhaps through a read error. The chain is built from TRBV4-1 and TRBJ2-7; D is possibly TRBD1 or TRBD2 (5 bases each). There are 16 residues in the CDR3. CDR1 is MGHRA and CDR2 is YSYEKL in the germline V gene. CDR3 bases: TGCGTCAGCAGCCAAGATGGGTTGGGGGTCTACTACGAGCAGTACTTC. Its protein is CVSSQDGLGVYYEQYF.

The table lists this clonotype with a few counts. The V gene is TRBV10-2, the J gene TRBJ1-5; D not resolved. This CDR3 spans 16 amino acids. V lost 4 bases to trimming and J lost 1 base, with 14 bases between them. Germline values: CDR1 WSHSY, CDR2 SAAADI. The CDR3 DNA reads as TGCGCCAGCAGTGCACAGATCCCCGACAGCAATCAGCCCCAGCATTTT. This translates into CASSAQIPDSNQPQHF.

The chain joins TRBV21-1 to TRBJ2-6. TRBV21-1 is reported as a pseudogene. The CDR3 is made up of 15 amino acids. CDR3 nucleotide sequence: TGTGCCAGCAGCAAGGCGCGCTCTGGGGCCAACGTCCTGACTTTC. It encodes CASSKARSGANVLTF.

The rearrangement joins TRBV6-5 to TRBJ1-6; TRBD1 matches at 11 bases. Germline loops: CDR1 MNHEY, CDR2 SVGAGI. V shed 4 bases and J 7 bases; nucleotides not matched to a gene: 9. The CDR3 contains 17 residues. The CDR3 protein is CASSSPRGQGVNSPLHF. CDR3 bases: TGTGCCAGCAGTTCACCCAGGGGACAGGGGGTCAATTCACCCCTCCACTTT.

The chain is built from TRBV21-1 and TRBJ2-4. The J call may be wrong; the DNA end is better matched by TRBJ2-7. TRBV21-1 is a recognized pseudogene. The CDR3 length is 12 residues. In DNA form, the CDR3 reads TGTGCCAGCTACTATCCGCAGAGCGAGCAGTACTTC. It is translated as CASYYPQSEQYF.

DNA for the CDR3: TGTGCCAGCAGCCAAGCGGGAGGCAGAGATACGCAGTATTTT. As protein: CASSQAGGRDTQYF. The chain has TRBV3-1 and TRBJ2-3; 7 nucleotides align to TRBD2. V gave up 1 base and J gave up 5 bases; unmatched junction bases: 3. Germline CDR1 and CDR2: LGHDT and YNNKEL (reference sequence). This CDR3 has 14 residues.

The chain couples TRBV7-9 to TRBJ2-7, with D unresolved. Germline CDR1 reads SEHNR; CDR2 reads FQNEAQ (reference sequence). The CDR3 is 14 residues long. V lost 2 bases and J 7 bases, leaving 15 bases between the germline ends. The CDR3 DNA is TGTGCCAGCAGCTTAATCGGTGTAGATAAAGAGCAGTACTTC. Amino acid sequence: CASSLIGVDKEQYF. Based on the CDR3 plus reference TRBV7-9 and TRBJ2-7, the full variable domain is DTGVSQNPRHKITKRGQNVTFRCDPISEHNRLYWYRQTLGQGPEFLTYFQNEAQLEKSRLLSDRFSAERPKGSFSTLEIQRTEQGDSAMYLCASSLIGVDKEQYFGPGTRLTVT.

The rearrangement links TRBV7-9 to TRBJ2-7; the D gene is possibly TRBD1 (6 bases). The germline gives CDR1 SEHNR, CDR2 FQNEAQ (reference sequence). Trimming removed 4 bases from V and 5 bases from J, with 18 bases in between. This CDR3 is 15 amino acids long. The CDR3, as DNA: TGTGCCAGCAGCTCGGACAGACTCAATGCAGACGAGCAGTACTTC. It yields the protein CASSSDRLNADEQYF.

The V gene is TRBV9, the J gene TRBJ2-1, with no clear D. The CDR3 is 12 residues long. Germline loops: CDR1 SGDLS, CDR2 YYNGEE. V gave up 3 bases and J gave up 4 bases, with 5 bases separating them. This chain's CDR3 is CASSGRYNEQFF. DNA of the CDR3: TGTGCCAGCAGCGGGCGTTACAATGAGCAGTTCTTC.

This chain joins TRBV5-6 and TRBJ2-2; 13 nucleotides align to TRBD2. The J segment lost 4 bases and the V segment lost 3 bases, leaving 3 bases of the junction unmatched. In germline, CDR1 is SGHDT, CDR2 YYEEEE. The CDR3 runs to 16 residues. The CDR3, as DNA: TGTGCCAGCAGCTCAGGACTAGCGGGAGCCACCGGGGAGCTGTTTTTT. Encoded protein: CASSSGLAGATGELFF.

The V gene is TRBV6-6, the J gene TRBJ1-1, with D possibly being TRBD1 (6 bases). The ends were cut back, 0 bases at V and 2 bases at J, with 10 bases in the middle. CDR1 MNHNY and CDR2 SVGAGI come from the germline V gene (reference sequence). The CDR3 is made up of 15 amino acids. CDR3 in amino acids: CASSYSSRGNTEAFF. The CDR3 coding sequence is TGTGCCAGCAGTTACTCTTCCAGGGGAAACACTGAAGCTTTCTTT.

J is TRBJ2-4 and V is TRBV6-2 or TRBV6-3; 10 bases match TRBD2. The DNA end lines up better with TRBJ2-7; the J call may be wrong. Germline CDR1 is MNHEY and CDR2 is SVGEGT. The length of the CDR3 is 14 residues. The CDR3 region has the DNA TGTGCCAGCAAGTCAGCGGGAGGGATCCACGAGCAGTACTTC. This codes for CASKSAGGIHEQYF.

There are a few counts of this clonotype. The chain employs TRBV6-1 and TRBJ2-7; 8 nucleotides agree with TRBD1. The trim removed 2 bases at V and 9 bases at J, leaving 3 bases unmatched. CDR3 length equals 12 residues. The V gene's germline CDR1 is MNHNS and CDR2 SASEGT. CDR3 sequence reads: CASSEPGQGQYF. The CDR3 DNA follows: TGTGCCAGCAGTGAACCCGGACAGGGGCAGTACTTC.

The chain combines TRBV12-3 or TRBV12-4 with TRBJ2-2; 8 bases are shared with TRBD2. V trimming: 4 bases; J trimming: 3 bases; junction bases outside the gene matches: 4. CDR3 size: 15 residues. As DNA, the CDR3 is TGTGCCAGCAGTTATACTAGCGGATACACCGGGGAGCTGTTTTTT. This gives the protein CASSYTSGYTGELFF.

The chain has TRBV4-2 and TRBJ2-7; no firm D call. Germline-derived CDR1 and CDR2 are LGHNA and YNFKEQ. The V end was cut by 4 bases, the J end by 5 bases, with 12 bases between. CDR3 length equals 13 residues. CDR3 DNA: TGTGCCAGCAGCCCCTCCAGATCCGACGAGCAGTACTTC. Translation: CASSPSRSDEQYF.

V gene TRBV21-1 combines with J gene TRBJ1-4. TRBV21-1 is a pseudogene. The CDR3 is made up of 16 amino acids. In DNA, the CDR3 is TGTGCCAGCAGCGTAGAGAGGCAGGATCCAAATGAAAAACTGTTTTTT. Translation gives CASSVERQDPNEKLFF.

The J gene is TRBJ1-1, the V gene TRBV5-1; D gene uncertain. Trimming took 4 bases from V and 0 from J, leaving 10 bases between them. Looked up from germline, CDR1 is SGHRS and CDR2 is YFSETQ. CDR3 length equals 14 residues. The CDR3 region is CASSIQTLNTEAFF. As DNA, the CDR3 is TGCGCCAGCAGCATACAGACATTGAACACTGAAGCTTTCTTT.

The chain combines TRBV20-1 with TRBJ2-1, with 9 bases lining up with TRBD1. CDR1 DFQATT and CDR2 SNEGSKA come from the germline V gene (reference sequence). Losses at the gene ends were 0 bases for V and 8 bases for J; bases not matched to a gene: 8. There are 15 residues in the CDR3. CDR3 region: CSARDRRTGVYEQFF. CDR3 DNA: TGCAGTGCTAGAGATCGGAGGACAGGGGTCTATGAGCAGTTCTTC.